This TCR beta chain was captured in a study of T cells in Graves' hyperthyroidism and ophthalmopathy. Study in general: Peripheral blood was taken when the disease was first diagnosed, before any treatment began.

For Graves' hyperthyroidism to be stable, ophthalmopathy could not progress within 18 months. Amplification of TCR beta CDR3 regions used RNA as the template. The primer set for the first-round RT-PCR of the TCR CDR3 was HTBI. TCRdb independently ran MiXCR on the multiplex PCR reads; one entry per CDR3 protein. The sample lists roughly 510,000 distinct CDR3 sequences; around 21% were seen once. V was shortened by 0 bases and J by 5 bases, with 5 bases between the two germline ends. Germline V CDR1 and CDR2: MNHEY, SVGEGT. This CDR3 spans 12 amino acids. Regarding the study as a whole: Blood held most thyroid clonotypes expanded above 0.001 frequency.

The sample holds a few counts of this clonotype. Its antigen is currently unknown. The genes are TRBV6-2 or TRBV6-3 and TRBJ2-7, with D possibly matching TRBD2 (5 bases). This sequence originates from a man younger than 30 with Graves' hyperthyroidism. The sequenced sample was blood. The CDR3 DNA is TGTGCCAGCAGTTACTCTAGCGACGAGCAGTACTTC. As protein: CASSYSSDEQYF.